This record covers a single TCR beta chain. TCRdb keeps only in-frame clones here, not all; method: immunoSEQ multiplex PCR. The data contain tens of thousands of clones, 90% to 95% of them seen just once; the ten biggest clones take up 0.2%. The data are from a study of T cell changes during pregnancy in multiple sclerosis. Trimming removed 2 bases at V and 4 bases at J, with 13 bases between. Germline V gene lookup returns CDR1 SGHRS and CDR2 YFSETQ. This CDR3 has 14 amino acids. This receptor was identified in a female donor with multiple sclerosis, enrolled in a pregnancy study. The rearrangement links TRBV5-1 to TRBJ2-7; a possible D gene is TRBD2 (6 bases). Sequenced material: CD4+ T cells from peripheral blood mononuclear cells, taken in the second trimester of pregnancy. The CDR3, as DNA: TGCGCCAGCAGCTTCCGGGAGTTAGGGTACGAGCAGTACTTC. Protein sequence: CASSFRELGYEQYF. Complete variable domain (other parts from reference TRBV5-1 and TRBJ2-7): KAGVTQTPRYLIKTRGQQVTLSCSPISGHRSVSWYQQTPGQGLQFLFEYFSETQRNKGNFPGRFSGRQFSNSRSEMNVSTLELGDSALYLCASSFRELGYEQYFGPGTRLTVT.